This entry lists 27 T cell receptor beta chains sequenced from one sample in a study of T cell changes during pregnancy in multiple sclerosis. TCRdb's copy holds only in-frame clones and misses some; the assay was immunoSEQ multiplex PCR. The sample includes about 79,000 clones, 90% to 95% of them seen just once. The sequenced sample was CD4+ T cells from peripheral blood mononuclear cells, obtained in the second trimester of pregnancy. These receptors all stem from a female donor with multiple sclerosis, enrolled in a pregnancy study.

This chain joins TRBV5-1 and TRBJ2-5, with TRBD1 matching over 12 bases. CDR3 length: 15 residues. Germline CDR1 and CDR2: SGHRS and YFSETQ. V was pared by 4 bases and J by 4 bases, with 5 bases of the junction left unmatched. CDR3 loop: CASSPGTGGGETQYF. CDR3 coding DNA: TGCGCCAGCAGCCCCGGGACAGGGGGCGGAGAGACCCAGTACTTC.

J is TRBJ2-2 and V is TRBV15, with D uncertain. The CDR3 is made up of 18 amino acids. The germline V and J ends were trimmed by 0 bases and 7 bases, with 21 bases remaining between them. In germline, CDR1 is LNHNV, CDR2 YYDKDF (reference sequence). The CDR3 bases are TGTGCCACCAGCAGAGATCTTTATGACCGTGGAGTGGGCGGGGAGCTGTTTTTT. This encodes CATSRDLYDRGVGGELFF. Supplemented by reference TRBV15 and TRBJ2-2, the full variable domain reads DAMVIQNPRYQVTQFGKPVTLSCSQTLNHNVMYWYQQKSSQAPKLLFHYYDKDFNNEADTPDNFQSRRPNTSFCFLDIRSPGLGDTAMYLCATSRDLYDRGVGGELFFGEGSRLTVL.

The chain carries TRBV9 and TRBJ1-1, with D perhaps matching TRBD1 (5 bases). The length of the CDR3 is 14 residues. CDR1 and CDR2 from the germline V gene are SGDLS and YYNGEE. V lost 1 base to trimming and J lost 2 bases, with 9 bases between them. The CDR3 DNA follows: TGTGCCAGCAGCGTACAGGGTTCTAACACTGAAGCTTTCTTT. Amino acids: CASSVQGSNTEAFF.

The gene calls are TRBV23-1 and TRBJ1-1, with D uncertain. TRBV23-1 qualifies as an ORF whose function is uncertain. Deletions cut 4 bases from V and 4 bases from J, with 10 bases between. The CDR3 is 13 residues long. CDR3 sequence (DNA): TGCGCCAGCAGTCGGATGGGCGCCACTGAAGCTTTCTTT. Its translation: CASSRMGATEAFF.

In this sample, this clone turned up once. This chain connects TRBV5-6 to TRBJ2-1, with 9 bases fitting TRBD2. The CDR3 runs to 14 residues. V dropped 2 bases and J dropped 5; count of bases not matched to a gene: 2. Looked up from germline, CDR1 is SGHDT and CDR2 is YYEEEE. The CDR3 coding sequence is TGTGCCAGCAGCTTTCTAGCGGGACACAATGAGCAGTTCTTC. It encodes CASSFLAGHNEQFF.

The table lists this clone with a count of one. The chain carries TRBV7-8 and TRBJ2-3; D gene ambiguous. Germline lookup yields CDR1 SGHVS and CDR2 FQNEAQ. Trimming pared 3 bases from V and 1 base from J, leaving 11 bases between. This CDR3 is 15 amino acids long. CDR3 in amino acids: CASSFAAGGTDTQYF. CDR3 DNA sequence: TGTGCCAGCAGCTTCGCCGCAGGCGGCACAGATACGCAGTATTTT.

The chain combines TRBV30 with TRBJ2-1; 8 bases match TRBD2. Germline CDR1 is GTSNPN and CDR2 is SVGIG (reference sequence). The V and J ends lost 4 bases and 9 bases, in that order; junction bases with no gene match: 17. The CDR3 length is 16 residues. CDR3 region: CAWTAAGLAMGGEQFF. CDR3 coding DNA: TGTGCCTGGACCGCGGCCGGACTAGCCATGGGGGGTGAGCAGTTCTTC.

This clone was found once. V is TRBV9 and J is TRBJ2-2; 12 bases align to TRBD2. The CDR3 contains 16 residues. With 4 bases clipped from V and 5 bases from J, the junction kept 6 bases outside the gene matches. Germline-derived CDR1 and CDR2 are SGDLS and YYNGEE. The CDR3 sequence is CASSTRTSGKTGELFF. The CDR3 nucleotides are TGTGCCAGCAGCACCCGGACTAGCGGGAAGACCGGGGAGCTGTTTTTT.

This chain joins TRBV4-2 and TRBJ2-7; D perhaps matches TRBD2 (6 bases). This CDR3 is 15 amino acids long. Germline values: CDR1 LGHNA, CDR2 YNFKEQ. The V end was cut by 0 bases, the J end by 0 bases, with 9 bases between. In DNA, the CDR3 is TGTGCCAGCAGCCAAGAGTGGGAGGTCTCCTACGAGCAGTACTTC. It is translated as CASSQEWEVSYEQYF.

J is TRBJ2-7 and V is TRBV11-1; tentative D call: TRBD2 (6 bases). The CDR3 has 16 residues. The germline V gene has CDR1 SGHAT and CDR2 FQDESV (reference sequence). Trimming left V 2 bases short and J 2 bases short, with 16 bases between. The CDR3 nucleotides read TGTGCCAGCAGCTTATTAACCGGGACTGGGACCTACGAGCAGTACTTC. Translation: CASSLLTGTGTYEQYF. Looking up the rest from reference TRBV11-1 and TRBJ2-7 gives the full variable domain: EAEVAQSPRYKITEKSQAVAFWCDPISGHATLYWYRQILGQGPELLVQFQDESVVDDSQLPKDRFSAERLKGVDSTLKIQPAELGDSAMYLCASSLLTGTGTYEQYFGPGTRLTVT.

This clone was detected a few times. As DNA, the CDR3 is TGTGCCTGGAGCGGCAGGGGGCCTAGCGCTCGCGAGCAGTACTTC. It yields the protein CAWSGRGPSAREQYF. The V and J genes are TRBV30 and TRBJ2-7; 8 bases are a match to TRBD1. V was clipped by 3 bases and J by 6 bases; unmatched bases: 13. Germline V lookup: CDR1 GTSNPN, CDR2 SVGIG (reference sequence). The CDR3 is 15 amino acids. The complete variable domain, with remaining parts taken from reference TRBV30 and TRBJ2-7, reads SQTIHQWPATLVQPVGSPLSLECTVEGTSNPNLYWYRQAAGRGLQLLFYSVGIGQISSEVPQNLSASRPQDRQFILSSKKLLLSDSGFYLCAWSGRGPSAREQYFGPGTRLTVT.

The chain is built from TRBV7-3 and TRBJ2-7; tentative D call: TRBD2 (5 bases). Per germline, CDR1 SGHTA and CDR2 FQGTGA. V was clipped by 0 bases and J by 6 bases, with 12 bases between them. The CDR3 is made up of 14 amino acids. DNA of the CDR3: TGTGCCAGCAGCTTAACGGCGGGTAAAGGCGAGCAGTACTTC. Translating it yields CASSLTAGKGEQYF.

This clone was observed once. The chain is built from TRBV7-2 and TRBJ2-3; a possible D gene is TRBD1 (6 bases). This CDR3 comprises 14 residues. Germline values: CDR1 SGHTA, CDR2 FQGNSA. The germline V and J ends were trimmed by 4 bases and 2 bases, with 10 bases remaining between them. The CDR3 DNA reads TGTGCCAGCAGCTCCCAGGGGTCCACAGATACGCAGTATTTT. This sequence encodes CASSSQGSTDTQYF.

CDR3 residues: CASSFRVGGSTEAFF. CDR3 DNA: TGTGCCAGCAGCTTCAGGGTGGGAGGGAGCACTGAAGCTTTCTTT. V gene TRBV11-3 combines with J gene TRBJ1-1; tentatively, D is TRBD1 (5 bases). The V gene lost 3 bases and the J gene lost 4 bases, with 15 bases spanning the gap. The CDR3 has 15 residues. Germline V gene data show CDR1 as SGHNT and CDR2 as YENEEA.

The chain carries TRBV7-9 and TRBJ2-1; D is perhaps TRBD2 (5 bases). V was shortened by 1 base and J by 4 bases, with 14 bases between the two germline ends. The CDR3 spans 16 residues. Per the germline V gene, CDR1 is SEHNR and CDR2 is FQNEAQ (reference sequence). CDR3 nucleotide sequence: TGTGCCAGCAGCTTAGTCTCTGGGAGTGGTTACAATGAGCAGTTCTTC. It yields the protein CASSLVSGSGYNEQFF.

The V call is TRBV7-8, the J call TRBJ2-2; tentatively, D is TRBD1 (5 bases). Germline loops: CDR1 SGHVS, CDR2 FQNEAQ. Trimming removed 1 base at V and 4 bases at J, with 10 bases between. CDR3 length equals 15 residues. Here the CDR3 DNA reads TGTGCCAGCAGCTTAGTACAGGTGATCACCGGGGAGCTGTTTTTT. This translates into CASSLVQVITGELFF.

J is TRBJ2-1 and V is TRBV27; 8 bases map to TRBD1. Per germline, CDR1 MNHEY and CDR2 SMNVEV (reference sequence). The CDR3 has 16 residues. Trimming removed 8 bases from V and 0 bases from J; junction bases left unmatched: 9. CDR3 nucleotides: TGTGCCAGCGGCGTCAGGGGGCCCCCCTCCTACAATGAGCAGTTCTTC. It specifies CASGVRGPPSYNEQFF.

This clone was recorded a few times. The V call is TRBV5-1, the J call TRBJ2-7, with 7 bases lining up with TRBD1. This CDR3 has 15 residues. Trimming removed 3 bases from V and 2 bases from J; junction bases left unmatched: 8. Germline loops: CDR1 SGHRS, CDR2 YFSETQ. CDR3 sequence: CASSSGDRATYEQYF. The CDR3, as DNA: TGCGCCAGCAGCTCGGGCGACAGGGCTACCTACGAGCAGTACTTC.

The J gene is TRBJ1-5, the V gene TRBV7-2; D unresolved. The length of the CDR3 is 15 residues. Deletions cut 6 bases from V and 4 bases from J, with 16 bases between. From germline, CDR1 is SGHTA and CDR2 FQGNSA. The CDR3, as DNA: TGTGCCAGCAGTTACGACGGAGGGAAAAATCAGCCCCAGCATTTT. Its translation: CASSYDGGKNQPQHF.

The CDR3 is CSVGGTSGDKETQYF. DNA for the CDR3: TGCAGCGTTGGGGGGACTAGCGGGGATAAAGAGACCCAGTACTTC. The chain is built from TRBV29-1 and TRBJ2-5; 13 bases are shared with TRBD2. V was clipped by 4 bases and J by 3 bases; unmatched bases: 5. The germline CDR1 and CDR2 sequences are SQVTM and ANQGSEA. The CDR3 is 15 residues long. Drawing the rest from reference TRBV29-1 and TRBJ2-5, the complete variable domain is SAVISQKPSRDICQRGTSLTIQCQVDSQVTMMFWYRQQPGQSLTLIATANQGSEATYESGFVIDKFPISRPNLTFSTLTVSNMSPEDSSIYLCSVGGTSGDKETQYFGPGTRLLVL.

This chain uses TRBV5-1 with TRBJ1-2, with 11 bases lining up with TRBD1. This CDR3 is built from 14 residues. V shed 4 bases, J shed 6 bases, and the junction held 5 bases outside the gene matches. CDR1 is SGHRS and CDR2 is YFSETQ in the germline V gene. CDR3: CASSRDRGTDGYTF. CDR3 DNA sequence: TGCGCCAGCAGCCGGGACAGGGGGACGGATGGCTACACCTTC.

The chain joins TRBV29-1 to TRBJ2-2; D is ambiguous. In germline, CDR1 is SQVTM, CDR2 ANQGSEA. This CDR3 has 14 amino acids. Trimming took 8 bases from V and 1 from J, leaving 14 bases between them. The CDR3 loop is CSIRGGWNTGELFF. The CDR3 DNA reads as TGCAGCATACGAGGCGGATGGAACACCGGGGAGCTGTTTTTT.

This clone was seen just once. The genes are TRBV4-1 and TRBJ2-1; 9 positions match TRBD2. The CDR3 consists of 16 residues. The J segment lost 6 bases and the V segment lost 3 bases, leaving 9 bases of the junction unmatched. Germline V gives CDR1 MGHRA, CDR2 YSYEKL. The CDR3 nucleotides read TGCGCCAGCAGCCATCGTAGCGGGAGACTCAGCAATGAGCAGTTCTTC. Residues: CASSHRSGRLSNEQFF.

The rearrangement joins TRBV9 to TRBJ2-2; 11 bases align to TRBD2. Unmatched junction bases numbered 10, after V lost 2 bases and J lost 1 base. Germline values: CDR1 SGDLS, CDR2 YYNGEE. The CDR3 covers 19 residues. The chain's CDR3 is CASSVSTGTSGVNTGELFF. CDR3 nucleotide sequence: TGTGCCAGCAGCGTGAGCACCGGGACTAGCGGAGTGAACACCGGGGAGCTGTTTTTT.

Concerning this clone: Other DNA sequences in the same sample also yield this CDR3. The chain joins TRBV5-4 to TRBJ1-1, with D possibly matching TRBD1 (5 bases). The V gene's germline CDR1 is SGHNT and CDR2 YYREEE (reference sequence). The V gene lost 0 bases and the J gene lost 5 bases, with 11 bases spanning the gap. The CDR3 sequence is 14 residues long. CDR3 residues: CASSLGQGRTEAFF. CDR3 sequence (DNA): TGTGCCAGCAGCTTGGGGCAGGGTCGGACTGAAGCTTTCTTT.

The V and J genes are TRBV20-1 and TRBJ2-5; the D gene is possibly TRBD1 (6 bases). The germline CDR1 and CDR2 sequences are DFQATT and SNEGSKA (reference sequence). V was shortened by 7 bases and J by 1 base, with 7 bases between the two germline ends. The CDR3 loop spans 11 amino acids. The CDR3 loop reads CSVGGQETQYF. The CDR3, as DNA: TGCAGTGTAGGGGGCCAAGAGACCCAGTACTTC.

The chain has TRBV20-1 and TRBJ2-5; D unclear. V was clipped by 0 bases and J by 4 bases, with 3 bases between them. CDR1 is DFQATT and CDR2 is SNEGSKA in the germline V gene (reference sequence). This CDR3 contains 11 residues. CDR3 residues: CSARDLETQYF. Written as DNA, the CDR3 is TGCAGTGCTAGAGACTTAGAGACCCAGTACTTC.